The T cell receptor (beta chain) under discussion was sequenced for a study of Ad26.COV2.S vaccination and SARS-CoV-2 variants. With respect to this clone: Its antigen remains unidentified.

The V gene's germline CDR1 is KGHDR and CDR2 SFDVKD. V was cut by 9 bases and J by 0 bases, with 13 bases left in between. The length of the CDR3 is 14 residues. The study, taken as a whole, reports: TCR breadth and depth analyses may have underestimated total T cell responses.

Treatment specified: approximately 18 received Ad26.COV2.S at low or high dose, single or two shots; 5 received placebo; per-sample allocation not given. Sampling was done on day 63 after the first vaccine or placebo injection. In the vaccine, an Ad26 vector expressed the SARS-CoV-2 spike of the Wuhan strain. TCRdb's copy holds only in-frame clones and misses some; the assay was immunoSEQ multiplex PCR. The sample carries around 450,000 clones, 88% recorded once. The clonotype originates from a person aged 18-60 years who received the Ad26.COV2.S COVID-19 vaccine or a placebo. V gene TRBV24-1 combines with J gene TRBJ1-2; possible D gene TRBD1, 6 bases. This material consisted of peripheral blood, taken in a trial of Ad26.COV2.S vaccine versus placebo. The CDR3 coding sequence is TGTGCCACCGGAGTAAAGGGGGCTAACTATGGCTACACCTTC. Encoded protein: CATGVKGANYGYTF.